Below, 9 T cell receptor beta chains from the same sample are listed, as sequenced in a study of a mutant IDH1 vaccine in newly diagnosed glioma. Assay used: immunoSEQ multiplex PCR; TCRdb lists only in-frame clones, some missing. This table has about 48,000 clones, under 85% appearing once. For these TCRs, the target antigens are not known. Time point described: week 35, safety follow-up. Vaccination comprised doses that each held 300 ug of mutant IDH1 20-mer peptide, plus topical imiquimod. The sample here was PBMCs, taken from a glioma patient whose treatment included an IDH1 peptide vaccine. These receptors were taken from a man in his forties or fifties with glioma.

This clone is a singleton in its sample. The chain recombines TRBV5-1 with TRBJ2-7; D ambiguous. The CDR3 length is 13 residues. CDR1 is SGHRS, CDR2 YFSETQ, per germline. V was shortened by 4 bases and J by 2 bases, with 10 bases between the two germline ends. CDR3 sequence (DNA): TGCGCCAGCAGCCCCGACAACCCCTACGAGCAGTACTTC. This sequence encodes CASSPDNPYEQYF.

The CDR3 DNA reads TGCGCCAGCAGTGAGTCGAGGGCGAACACTGAAGCTTTCTTT. This gives the protein CASSESRANTEAFF. The genes are TRBV10-2 and TRBJ1-1; no reliable D call. V shed 0 bases and J shed 1 base, with 6 bases lying between them. Looked up from germline, CDR1 is WSHSY and CDR2 is SAAADI. CDR3 length equals 14 residues.

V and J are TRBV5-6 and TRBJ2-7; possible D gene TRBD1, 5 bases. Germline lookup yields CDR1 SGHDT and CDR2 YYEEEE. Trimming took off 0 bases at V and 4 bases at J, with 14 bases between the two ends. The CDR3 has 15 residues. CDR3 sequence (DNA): TGTGCCAGCAGCTTGGGGGGCGCAGACTGGTACGAGCAGTACTTC. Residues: CASSLGGADWYEQYF.

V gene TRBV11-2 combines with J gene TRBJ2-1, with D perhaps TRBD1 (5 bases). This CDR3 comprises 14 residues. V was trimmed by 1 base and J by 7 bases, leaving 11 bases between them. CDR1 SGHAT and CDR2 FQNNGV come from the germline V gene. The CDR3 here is CASSLGRVRNEQFF. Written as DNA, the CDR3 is TGTGCCAGCAGCTTAGGCAGGGTAAGGAATGAGCAGTTCTTC.

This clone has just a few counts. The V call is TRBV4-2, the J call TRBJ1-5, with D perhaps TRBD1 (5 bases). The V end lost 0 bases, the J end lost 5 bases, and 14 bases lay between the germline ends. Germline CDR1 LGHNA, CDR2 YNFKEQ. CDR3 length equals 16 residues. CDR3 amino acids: CASSQERTRGHQPQHF. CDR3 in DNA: TGTGCCAGCAGCCAAGAAAGGACACGAGGGCATCAGCCCCAGCATTTT.

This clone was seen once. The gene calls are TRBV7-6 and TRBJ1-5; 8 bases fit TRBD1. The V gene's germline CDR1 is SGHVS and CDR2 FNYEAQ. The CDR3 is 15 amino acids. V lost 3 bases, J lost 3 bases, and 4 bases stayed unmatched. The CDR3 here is CASSFGQGPNQPQHF. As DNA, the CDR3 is TGTGCCAGCAGCTTCGGACAGGGCCCCAATCAGCCCCAGCATTTT.

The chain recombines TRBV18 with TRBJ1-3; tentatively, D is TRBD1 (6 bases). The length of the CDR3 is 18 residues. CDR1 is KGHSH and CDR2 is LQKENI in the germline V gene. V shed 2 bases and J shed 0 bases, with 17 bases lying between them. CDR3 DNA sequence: TGTGCCAGCTCACCAGCCAGGGGTTTGGGGGACTCTGGAAACACCATATATTTT. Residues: CASSPARGLGDSGNTIYF.

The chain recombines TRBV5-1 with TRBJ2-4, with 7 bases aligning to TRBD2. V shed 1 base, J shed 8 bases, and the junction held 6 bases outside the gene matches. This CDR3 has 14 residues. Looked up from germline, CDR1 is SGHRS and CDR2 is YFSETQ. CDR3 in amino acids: CASSLNSGGDIQYF. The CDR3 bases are TGCGCCAGCAGCTTGAACTCGGGAGGAGACATTCAGTACTTC.

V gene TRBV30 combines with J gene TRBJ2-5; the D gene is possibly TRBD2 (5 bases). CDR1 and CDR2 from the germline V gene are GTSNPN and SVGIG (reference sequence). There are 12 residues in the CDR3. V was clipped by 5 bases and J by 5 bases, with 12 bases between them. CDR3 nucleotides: TGTGCCTGGGGGCCGGGGTCGGAGACCCAGTACTTC. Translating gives CAWGPGSETQYF.